This entry describes one T cell receptor beta chain. Which antigen it targets is not known. Base qualities were left out, and no much larger clone turns up one base away. This sample was included in a study of graft-versus-host responses after intestinal transplantation (dated by TCRdb to the early 2020s). Looking at the study overall: The transplants that recipients received were multivisceral, liver-intestinal, or isolated intestinal. All recipients received anti-thymocyte globulin induction followed by maintenance tacrolimus and steroids for roughly 3 years. Bulk TCR-beta CDR3 sequencing was used to track graft-versus-host and host-versus-graft alloreactive T cell clones in the graft, circulation and bone marrow after intestinal transplantation. To identify alloreactive clones, pre-transplant mixed lymphocyte reaction products were sequenced and then compared with unstimulated pre-transplant donor and recipient T cells. A cohort of about 26 intestinal transplant recipients, including one retransplant, was enrolled, and a few patients lacking pretransplant specimens were excluded. Donor T cell macrochimerism was defined as a peak of at least 4% donor T cells among recipient peripheral blood mononuclear cells. Samples from a few later patients were sequenced in-house on an Illumina MiSeq with MiXCR processing rather than by the commercial service.

The sample's time point label, decoded: cells obtained before transplantation from donor or recipient. CD3+CD4+ and CD3+CD8+ populations were FACS-sorted from unstimulated pre-transplant donor and recipient cells taken from spleen or lymph nodes. Libraries came from the immunoSEQ multiplex PCR assay. For most patients, genomic DNA was isolated with the Qiagen DNeasy Blood and Tissue Kit and shipped frozen to Adaptive Biotechnologies for TCR sequencing. Adaptive Biotechnologies carried out high-throughput TCR-beta CDR3 sequencing of genomic DNA for most patients. Processing in the source paper ran as follows. TCR sequencing data were retrieved from Adaptive's ImmunoSEQ software for 18 patients, whereas a few other patients were processed with MiXCR and VDJtools. To correct CD4 versus CD8 sorting errors, any sequence found in both subsets at a frequency ratio below 5:1 was removed. CDR3 nucleotide sequences shared between donor and recipient were removed because their origin could not be assigned. To be classed as alloreactive, a clone needed at least 2-fold expansion over unstimulated cells and a minimum CFSE-low frequency of 0.002% (template counts) or 0.001% (read counts). Mappable clones were those detected in sequenced pre-transplant spleen, lymph node, or MLR CFSE-low populations of the donor or recipient. The cumulative frequency of alloreactive clones was calculated as a percentage of all sequences, weighted by copy number. In its TCRdb copy, this immuneACCESS table keeps in-frame sequences only and misses some clones. Where compared with another copy, unresolved V genes explain less than half of these, and the others have no known cause. The V and J calls and clone size are taken from that table; D and trimming were inferred from the DNA. The sample table contains some 130,000 clones; only one count was recorded for roughly 95% of them. Of the sample, around 3.3% is held by the ten largest clones.

Here V drops 3 bases and J drops 2 bases, and the junction holds 7 bases not matched to any gene. The germline V gene gives CDR1 as KGHSH and CDR2 as LQKENI. Spanning cysteine to phenylalanine, the CDR3 consists of 15 amino acids. Of all the DNA, just the CDR3 is kept, 45 bases in frame from base 1. What the work shows at the level of the full study, not this receptor alone: Peak levels of circulating GvH clones were associated with declines in HvG clones early after transplant. GvH clones were found in recipient bone marrow, and some of the GvH clones appeared earlier in ileal mucosa or blood, which is consistent with an intestinal mucosal origin. High GvH to HvG T cell clonal ratios were observed in the allografts of patients with donor T cell macrochimerism. Conclusions were limited by the relatively low number and heterogeneity of intestinal transplant patients.

The sample consisted of unstimulated CD8+ T cells sorted from spleen or lymph node cells, taken before intestinal transplant. This sequence originates from a human donor who received an intestinal transplant. This chain joins TRBV18 to TRBJ2-7; TRBD1 agrees with 7 junctional bases. The nucleotide sequence reads as follows: TGTGCCAGCTCACCGCCCGGGACAGTCCCCTACGAGCAGTACTTC. Translated, it reads CASSPPGTVPYEQYF.